Following are 20 T cell receptor beta chains from one sample sequenced in a study of human T cells and chemical hapten exposure. TCRdb itself ran the RACE reads through MiXCR, one entry per CDR3 protein. This sample has tens of thousands of distinct CDR3 sequences; 12% occur once, and the top ten carry 3.5%. Regarding time point: patch test 1, 2 weeks after DPC sensitization. Treatment indicated: therapeutic diphenylcyclopropenone sensitization with weekly scalp DPC. The sample consisted of whole blood, taken in connection with sensitization to the hapten diphenylcyclopropenone (DPC). The receptors here all came from an older woman with alopecia areata. Some clones in this sample may be carry-over from other donors' samples.

This clonotype has more than one count but fewer than ten. J is TRBJ1-4 and V is TRBV18; the D is unclear. The CDR3 runs 15 residues. Germline V gene data show CDR1 as KGHSH and CDR2 as LQKENI. Trimming removed 2 bases from V and 3 bases from J, with 10 bases in between. CDR3 residues: CASSPIQTSNEKLFF. In DNA, the CDR3 is TGTGCCAGCTCACCAATACAGACGTCTAATGAAAAACTGTTTTTT.

This clonotype turned up a few times. V gene TRBV5-6 combines with J gene TRBJ1-2; maybe TRBD1 (6 bases). The germline CDR1 and CDR2 sequences are SGHDT and YYEEEE. CDR3 length: 13 residues. The V end lost 0 bases, the J end lost 3 bases, and 6 bases lay between the germline ends. CDR3 residues: CASSLEGDYGYTF. CDR3 nucleotides: TGTGCCAGCAGCTTGGAGGGGGACTATGGCTACACCTTC.

This clonotype was seen a handful of times. The chain links TRBV10-3 to TRBJ2-5; D perhaps matches TRBD1 (7 bases). This CDR3 has 14 residues. The germline CDR1 and CDR2 sequences are ENHRY and SYGVKD. Deletions cut 0 bases from V and 8 bases from J, with 13 bases between. CDR3 DNA: TGTGCCATCAGTGAGTCCCCAGGGGGGAGCACCCAGTACTTC. Protein: CAISESPGGSTQYF.

This clonotype was picked up a small number of times. The chain combines TRBV20-1 with TRBJ2-1; 8 bases fit TRBD2. The CDR3 runs to 16 residues. Germline V lookup: CDR1 DFQATT, CDR2 SNEGSKA (reference sequence). The V segment lost 6 bases and the J segment 2 bases; nucleotides outside the gene matches: 12. This CDR3 is CSARGGGYLPYNEQFF. In nucleotides, the CDR3 is TGCAGTGCCAGGGGCGGGGGGTATCTTCCCTACAATGAGCAGTTCTTC.

CDR3 nucleotide sequence: TGTGCCAGCAGCCCTGCCCCAGGGCGTTACAATGAGCAGTTCTTC. Translated, it gives CASSPAPGRYNEQFF. The V gene is TRBV7-9, the J gene TRBJ2-1; TRBD1 is a possible D gene (5 bases). From germline, CDR1 is SEHNR and CDR2 FQNEAQ (reference sequence). The CDR3 consists of 15 residues. The ends were cut back, 5 bases at V and 4 bases at J, with 15 bases in the middle.

V usage is TRBV18 and J usage is TRBJ1-1; 7 bases agree with TRBD1. The V segment lost 6 bases and the J segment 1 base; nucleotides outside the gene matches: 5. The CDR3 is 14 residues long. From germline, CDR1 is KGHSH and CDR2 LQKENI. The CDR3 bases are TGTGCCAGCTCTATCGGGACAGAGAACACTGAAGCTTTCTTT. Protein sequence: CASSIGTENTEAFF.

This clonotype showed up many times. The chain uses TRBV6-6 and TRBJ2-1, with D maybe TRBD1 (6 bases). This CDR3 comprises 14 residues. Germline V gene data show CDR1 as MNHNY and CDR2 as SVGAGI (reference sequence). V gave up 0 bases and J gave up 9 bases, with 12 bases separating them. CDR3 nucleotide sequence: TGTGCCAGCAGTTACTCGGAGCAGGGGTTTGAGCAGTTCTTC. Encoded protein: CASSYSEQGFEQFF.

The CDR3 coding sequence is TGTGCCGGCCGAGGGGGCCCTAGCACAGATACGCAGTATTTT. This gives the protein CAGRGGPSTDTQYF. The J gene is TRBJ2-3, the V gene TRBV2, with 7 bases matching TRBD1. V lost 11 bases, J lost 0 bases, and 8 bases stayed unmatched. Germline V gene lookup returns CDR1 SNHLY and CDR2 FYNNEI. CDR3 size: 14 residues.

In its sample, this clonotype was seen a few times. The V and J genes are TRBV10-2 and TRBJ2-3; 10 nucleotides align to TRBD1. This CDR3 contains 17 residues. The germline V gene encodes CDR1 WSHSY and CDR2 SAAADI. J was trimmed by 3 bases and V by 9 bases; bases with no gene match: 15. The CDR3 region is CASDAILGQGGTDTQYF. In DNA form, the CDR3 reads TGCGCCAGTGATGCAATACTCGGACAGGGGGGAACAGATACGCAGTATTTT.

This clonotype was counted a few times. A read error may explain this, as a much larger clone is one base away. The chain recombines TRBV5-1 with TRBJ2-5, with 9 bases that match TRBD1. The junction had 10 bases not matched to a gene; V was cut back by 5 bases and J by 5 bases. This CDR3 has 15 residues. CDR1 and CDR2 (germline): SGHRS, YFSETQ. The chain's CDR3 is CASSTQGAFGETQYF. In DNA, the CDR3 is TGCGCCAGCAGTACACAGGGGGCGTTCGGCGAGACCCAGTACTTC.

This chain joins TRBV28 and TRBJ2-7; TRBD1 matches at 11 bases. The V and J ends lost 4 bases and 6 bases, in that order; junction bases with no gene match: 5. The CDR3 covers 14 residues. The germline gives CDR1 MDHEN, CDR2 SYDVKM. The chain's CDR3 is CASSSGTGGSEQYF. The CDR3 region has the DNA TGTGCCAGCAGTTCCGGGACAGGGGGGAGCGAGCAGTACTTC.

There are many counts of this clonotype. The gene calls are TRBV2 and TRBJ1-2, with 9 bases matching TRBD1. There are 16 residues in the CDR3. Germline values: CDR1 SNHLY, CDR2 FYNNEI. V lost 8 bases, J lost 2 bases, and 12 bases stayed unmatched. The CDR3 DNA is TGTGCCAGCCTAGCCGGGACAGGGTATGCAAACTATGGCTACACCTTC. Amino acid sequence: CASLAGTGYANYGYTF.

The sample holds many counts of this clonotype. The J gene is TRBJ1-5, the V gene TRBV29-1, with D hard to call. Per germline, CDR1 SQVTM and CDR2 ANQGSEA. V shed 4 bases and J shed 6 bases, with 10 bases lying between them. The CDR3 has 12 amino acids. CDR3 bases: TGCAGCGTTGGGGGTGTCAGTCAGCCCCAGCATTTT. This codes for CSVGGVSQPQHF.

This clonotype was seen a handful of times. This chain links TRBV7-2 with TRBJ2-7; TRBD2 aligns across 12 bases. Germline V gene data show CDR1 as SGHTA and CDR2 as FQGNSA. This CDR3 has 15 amino acids. Trimming removed 3 bases from V and 5 bases from J; junction bases left unmatched: 5. CDR3 nucleotides: TGTGCCAGCAGCTTCGCTAGCGGGGGGGCGCACGAGCAGTACTTC. It codes for CASSFASGGAHEQYF. Combining the CDR3 with reference TRBV7-2 and TRBJ2-7 gives the whole variable domain GAGVSQSPSNKVTEKGKDVELRCDPISGHTALYWYRQSLGQGLEFLIYFQGNSAPDKSGLPSDRFSAERTGGSVSTLTIQRTQQEDSAVYLCASSFASGGAHEQYFGPGTRLTVT.

This clonotype was seen a handful of times. The chain is built from TRBV13 and TRBJ2-1; 9 bases match TRBD2. The CDR3 has 15 amino acids. Losses at the gene ends were 0 bases for V and 8 bases for J; bases not matched to a gene: 5. Germline V gene sequence: CDR1 PRHDT, CDR2 FYEKMQ (reference sequence). The CDR3 DNA reads TGTGCCAGCAGCTTAGGAAGCGGGGGGTTCTATGAGCAGTTCTTC. Its protein is CASSLGSGGFYEQFF. The whole variable domain, filled in from reference TRBV13 and TRBJ2-1, reads AAGVIQSPRHLIKEKRETATLKCYPIPRHDTVYWYQQGPGQDPQFLISFYEKMQSDKGSIPDRFSAQQFSDYHSELNMSSLELGDSALYFCASSLGSGGFYEQFFGPGTRLTVL.

The chain recombines TRBV11-2 with TRBJ1-1, with D possibly matching TRBD1 (5 bases). Germline loops: CDR1 SGHAT, CDR2 FQNNGV. V shed 7 bases and J shed 3 bases, with 15 bases lying between them. This CDR3 has 14 amino acids. The CDR3 nucleotides are TGTGCCAGCACAGGACACTCTATCGACACTGAAGCTTTCTTT. It yields the protein CASTGHSIDTEAFF.

This clonotype came up many times. The V and J genes are TRBV29-1 and TRBJ1-1, with 7 nucleotides matching TRBD1. V was clipped by 7 bases and J by 3 bases; unmatched bases: 8. Germline V gene sequence: CDR1 SQVTM, CDR2 ANQGSEA. The CDR3 is 13 residues long. CDR3 sequence: CSAAGTEDTEAFF. The CDR3 region has the DNA TGCAGCGCTGCCGGGACAGAGGACACTGAAGCTTTCTTT.

The rearrangement uses TRBV10-3 and TRBJ1-1; 12 bases match TRBD1. The junction had 7 bases not matched to a gene; V was cut back by 5 bases and J by 0 bases. The CDR3 runs 17 residues. The germline CDR1 and CDR2 sequences are ENHRY and SYGVKD. CDR3 region: CAISPSGTGGMNTEAFF. Written as DNA, the CDR3 is TGTGCCATCAGTCCCTCGGGGACAGGGGGCATGAACACTGAAGCTTTCTTT.

This clonotype was found a few times. This chain links TRBV4-1 with TRBJ1-1, with 7 nucleotides matching TRBD1. The CDR3 has 14 residues. Per the germline V gene, CDR1 is MGHRA and CDR2 is YSYEKL. After removal of 4 bases from V and 5 bases from J, the junction contained 7 bases not matched to a gene. The CDR3 sequence is CASSRGGDRTEAFF. Written as DNA, the CDR3 is TGCGCCAGCAGCCGAGGGGGCGATCGGACTGAAGCTTTCTTT.

This clonotype was seen at least ten times. The chain is built from TRBV7-9 and TRBJ2-1; TRBD2 aligns across 8 bases. Germline V gene data show CDR1 as SEHNR and CDR2 as FQNEAQ (reference sequence). The CDR3 runs to 16 residues. V lost 3 bases, J lost 4 bases, and 8 bases stayed unmatched. This CDR3 is CASSFGGGPIYNEQFF. CDR3 sequence (DNA): TGTGCCAGCAGCTTCGGCGGGGGGCCCATATACAATGAGCAGTTCTTC.